The clone carrying this TCR beta chain was found once. Its antigen is still unknown. These data come from a study of identifying expanded T cells in peripheral blood. Overall study findings and caveats: Variance in clone template counts between approximately two-week samples significantly increased with total template count across all healthy donors. About 1.2 clones differed between technical replicates, versus about 16 and 19 over time.

Unmatched junction bases numbered 1, after V lost 2 bases and J lost 7 bases. Germline values: CDR1 SGHTA, CDR2 FQGNSA. This CDR3 spans 14 amino acids. Method: immunoSEQ multiplex PCR; TCRdb's copy keeps in-frame clones and lacks some. The data show approximately 110,000 clones, 88% seen once. Collection occurred without any documented infections or immune events in donors. The sequence came from a person between 18 and 75 years old in good health. The specimen sequenced was blood. This chain joins TRBV7-2 and TRBJ2-1; TRBD2 matches at 11 bases. DNA for the CDR3: TGTGCCAGCAGCTTACTAGCGGGGGGAAATGAGCAGTTCTTC. Its protein is CASSLLAGGNEQFF. Full variable domain (rest looked up from reference TRBV7-2 and TRBJ2-1): GAGVSQSPSNKVTEKGKDVELRCDPISGHTALYWYRQSLGQGLEFLIYFQGNSAPDKSGLPSDRFSAERTGGSVSTLTIQRTQQEDSAVYLCASSLLAGGNEQFFGPGTRLTVL.